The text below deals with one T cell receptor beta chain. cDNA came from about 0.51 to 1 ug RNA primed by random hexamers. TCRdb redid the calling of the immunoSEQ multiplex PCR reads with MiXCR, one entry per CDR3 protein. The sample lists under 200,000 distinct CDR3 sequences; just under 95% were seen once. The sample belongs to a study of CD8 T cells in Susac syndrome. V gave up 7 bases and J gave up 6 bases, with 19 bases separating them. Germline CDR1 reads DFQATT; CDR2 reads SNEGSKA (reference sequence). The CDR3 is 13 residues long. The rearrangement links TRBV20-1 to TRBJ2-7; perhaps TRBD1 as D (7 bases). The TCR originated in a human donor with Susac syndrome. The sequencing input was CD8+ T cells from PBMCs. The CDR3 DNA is TGCAGTGTTCCTCAGGGGGGAAGCCGCGAGCAGTACTTC. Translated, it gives CSVPQGGSREQYF.